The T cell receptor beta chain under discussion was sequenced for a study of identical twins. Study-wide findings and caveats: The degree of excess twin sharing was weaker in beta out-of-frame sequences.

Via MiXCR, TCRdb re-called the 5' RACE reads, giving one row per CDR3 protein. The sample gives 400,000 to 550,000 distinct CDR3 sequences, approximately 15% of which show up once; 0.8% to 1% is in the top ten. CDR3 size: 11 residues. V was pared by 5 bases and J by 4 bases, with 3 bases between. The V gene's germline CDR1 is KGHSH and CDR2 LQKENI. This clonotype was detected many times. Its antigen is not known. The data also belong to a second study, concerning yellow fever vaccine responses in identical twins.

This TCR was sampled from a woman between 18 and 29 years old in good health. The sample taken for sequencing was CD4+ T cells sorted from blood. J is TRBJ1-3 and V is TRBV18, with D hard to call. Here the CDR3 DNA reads TGTGCCAGCTCATCGGGAAACACCATATATTTT. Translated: CASSSGNTIYF.